The 16 T cell receptor beta chains below come from one sample, sequenced in a study of T cells after yellow fever vaccination. TCRdb itself ran the 5' RACE reads through MiXCR, one entry per CDR3 protein. The table shows about 340,000 distinct CDR3 sequences, with roughly an eighth occurring only once. Source: CD4+ T cells sorted from PBMCs, taken 15 days after the yellow fever booster vaccination. The receptors originated from a man younger than 35 who received the YFV17D yellow fever vaccine.

This clonotype was counted ten times or more. The V and J genes are TRBV5-6 and TRBJ2-1, with D unclear. This CDR3 contains 11 residues. The germline V gene encodes CDR1 SGHDT and CDR2 YYEEEE. V lost 6 bases, J lost 5 bases, and 6 bases lay in between. In DNA form, the CDR3 reads TGTGCCAGCACCAAGAACAATGAGCAGTTCTTC. This encodes CASTKNNEQFF.

This clonotype was observed a few times. This chain uses TRBV7-2 with TRBJ2-5; no firm D call. Trimming took 4 bases from V and 5 from J, leaving 14 bases between them. This CDR3 spans 14 amino acids. Germline CDR1 is SGHTA and CDR2 is FQGNSA. CDR3 DNA: TGTGCCAGCAGCTACGGATCCGGTGGGGAGACCCAGTACTTC. Translation: CASSYGSGGETQYF.

This clonotype was counted ten times or more. The chain employs TRBV27 and TRBJ2-3, with 10 positions matching TRBD1. J was trimmed by 9 bases and V by 6 bases; bases with no gene match: 12. The CDR3 loop spans 15 amino acids. CDR1 and CDR2 (germline): MNHEY, SMNVEV (reference sequence). The CDR3 protein is CASSLGTGAPRTQYF. The CDR3, as DNA: TGTGCCAGCAGCCTCGGGACAGGGGCCCCGCGGACGCAGTATTTT.

The chain combines TRBV9 with TRBJ1-2; 7 bases are a match to TRBD1. J gave up 2 bases and V 1 base, and 11 bases lay outside the gene matches. The CDR3 is made up of 17 amino acids. Germline V gene data show CDR1 as SGDLS and CDR2 as YYNGEE. Written as DNA, the CDR3 is TGTGCCAGCAGCGTAACTTCCACAGGGGCGTCCAACTATGGCTACACCTTC. It is translated as CASSVTSTGASNYGYTF.

The J gene is TRBJ2-5, the V gene TRBV3-1, with D perhaps TRBD2 (6 bases). With 2 bases removed from V and 3 bases from J, the gap between germline ends came to 13 bases. The germline gives CDR1 LGHDT, CDR2 YNNKEL (reference sequence). The CDR3 has 15 residues. The CDR3 sequence: CASSQNYGGKETQYF. DNA for the CDR3: TGTGCCAGCAGCCAAAATTATGGGGGGAAAGAGACCCAGTACTTC.

The V call is TRBV4-2, the J call TRBJ1-1; maybe TRBD1 (6 bases). The germline gives CDR1 LGHNA, CDR2 YNFKEQ. The length of the CDR3 is 15 residues. With 4 bases removed from V and 0 bases from J, the gap between germline ends came to 12 bases. CDR3 sequence: CASSRPQGMNTEAFF. DNA of the CDR3: TGTGCCAGCAGCCGTCCGCAGGGGATGAACACTGAAGCTTTCTTT.

This clonotype was seen a few times. This chain uses TRBV4-3 with TRBJ2-1; 8 bases fit TRBD2. With 8 bases clipped from V and 10 bases from J, the junction kept 19 bases outside the gene matches. The CDR3 spans 16 residues. Germline loops: CDR1 LGHNA, CDR2 YSLEER. CDR3 sequence reads: CASSKVRGGRNSEQFF. The CDR3 nucleotides read TGCGCCAGCTCTAAGGTACGGGGGGGACGTAATTCGGAGCAGTTCTTC.

The chain recombines TRBV5-1 with TRBJ2-3; 7 positions match TRBD1. V lost 5 bases, J lost 3 bases, and 9 bases stayed unmatched. This CDR3 is 15 amino acids long. CDR1 is SGHRS, CDR2 YFSETQ, per germline. This CDR3 is CASSPTGVVTDTQYF. DNA for the CDR3: TGCGCCAGCAGTCCTACAGGGGTTGTGACAGATACGCAGTATTTT.

The rearrangement uses TRBV2 and TRBJ2-1; D is uncertain. Trimming cost V 4 bases and J 6 bases, with 13 bases left between them. The CDR3 contains 14 residues. Germline V lookup: CDR1 SNHLY, CDR2 FYNNEI. The CDR3 DNA sequence: TGTGCCAGCAGTGGGCTCTATGACCTCAATGAGCAGTTCTTC. Encoded protein: CASSGLYDLNEQFF.

The table lists this clonotype with a few counts. V and J are TRBV19 and TRBJ2-7; D is perhaps TRBD1 (6 bases). Trimming shortened V by 3 bases and J by 0 bases, and 9 bases separated the two germline ends. The germline CDR1 and CDR2 sequences are LNHDA and SQIVND (reference sequence). CDR3 length equals 14 residues. This CDR3 is CASSIRQDSYEQYF. The CDR3 DNA follows: TGTGCCAGTAGTATTCGACAGGACTCCTACGAGCAGTACTTC.

This clonotype was observed a few times. V gene TRBV27 combines with J gene TRBJ2-5, with TRBD2 identical over 12 bases. The CDR3 runs to 17 residues. CDR1 is MNHEY, CDR2 SMNVEV, per germline (reference sequence). Trimming cost V 2 bases and J 3 bases; bases outside gene matches: 7. The CDR3 here is CASSLTASGGAKETQYF. DNA for the CDR3: TGTGCCAGCAGTTTAACCGCTAGCGGGGGGGCAAAAGAGACCCAGTACTTC.

This chain uses TRBV7-2 with TRBJ2-1; 11 nucleotides line up with TRBD2. V shed 2 bases and J 3 bases; nucleotides not matched to a gene: 6. CDR1 is SGHTA, CDR2 FQGNSA, per germline. The CDR3 covers 17 residues. The CDR3 sequence is CASSLMVGTSGYNEQFF. CDR3 nucleotides: TGTGCCAGCAGCTTAATGGTGGGGACTAGCGGCTACAATGAGCAGTTCTTC.

This clonotype was picked up a small number of times. The chain has TRBV7-3 and TRBJ1-1; no firm D call. Trimming pared 4 bases from V and 9 bases from J, leaving 15 bases between. The CDR3 has 13 amino acids. Germline V gives CDR1 SGHTA, CDR2 FQGTGA. The CDR3 loop reads CASSSSRVGKAFF. In nucleotides, the CDR3 is TGTGCCAGCAGCTCCAGCCGGGTGGGAAAAGCTTTCTTT.

This clonotype was seen a handful of times. This chain uses TRBV29-1 with TRBJ1-1; 8 bases line up with TRBD1. This CDR3 is built from 12 residues. V gave up 4 bases and J gave up 10 bases; unmatched junction bases: 8. Germline V gene data show CDR1 as SQVTM and CDR2 as ANQGSEA. CDR3 bases: TGCAGCGTTGTCACCCGGACAGGGAGAGCTTTCTTT. It yields the protein CSVVTRTGRAFF.

This clonotype was observed a few times. J is TRBJ2-1 and V is TRBV7-3; D might be TRBD1 (5 bases). The V end lost 5 bases, the J end lost 6 bases, and 11 bases lay between the germline ends. The CDR3 consists of 13 residues. Germline loops: CDR1 SGHTA, CDR2 FQGTGA. The CDR3 spells CASSDSHANEQFF. The CDR3 DNA reads TGTGCCAGCAGCGACAGCCACGCCAATGAGCAGTTCTTC.

The CDR3 DNA reads TGCAGTGCCGGTGGGGTCTATGGCTACACCTTC. Its protein is CSAGGVYGYTF. The chain couples TRBV20-1 to TRBJ1-2; the D is unclear. The V and J ends lost 6 bases and 4 bases respectively, with 9 bases between them. The CDR3 has 11 amino acids. The V gene's germline CDR1 is DFQATT and CDR2 SNEGSKA (reference sequence).